These 19 T cell receptor beta chains came from one sample sequenced in a study of blood T cell repertoires in COVID-19. Sequencing was performed with immunoSEQ multiplex PCR; in TCRdb, only in-frame clones are kept and a portion is missing. The sample shows almost 200,000 clones, around four fifths of them seen only once. The sequencing input was peripheral blood. The receptors were sampled from a man aged 60 to 75 with COVID-19, enrolled during active disease.

The V gene is TRBV6-6, the J gene TRBJ2-7; D is unclear. Looked up from germline, CDR1 is MNHNY and CDR2 is SVGAGI (reference sequence). This CDR3 is built from 14 residues. Trimming took off 6 bases at V and 2 bases at J, with 14 bases between the two ends. CDR3 DNA: TGTGCCAGCAGCCCGCCGCGGAGCCCCTACGAGCAGTACTTC. Translated, it gives CASSPPRSPYEQYF.

This clone turned up a few times. DNA of the CDR3: TGTGCCAGCAGTCCCGGGACAGGCTCTTCACCCCTCCACTTT. Protein product: CASSPGTGSSPLHF. The rearrangement uses TRBV3-1 (or the pseudogene TRBV3-2) and TRBJ1-6; 8 bases are shared with TRBD1. The CDR3 runs to 14 residues. The germline CDR1 and CDR2 sequences are LGHDT and YNNKEL (reference sequence). V shed 6 bases, J shed 9 bases, and the junction held 7 bases outside the gene matches.

The genes are TRBV19 and TRBJ2-5; maybe TRBD2 (5 bases). The CDR3 loop spans 14 amino acids. Germline V gene sequence: CDR1 LNHDA, CDR2 SQIVND (reference sequence). The ends were cut back, 3 bases at V and 3 bases at J, with 11 bases in the middle. The CDR3 is CASSIDTRKETQYF. The CDR3 nucleotides read TGTGCCAGTAGTATCGATACTAGAAAAGAGACCCAGTACTTC.

This clone has a single count. The V call is TRBV19, the J call TRBJ2-1, with unresolved D. V shed 3 bases and J shed 6 bases, with 3 bases lying between them. The CDR3 sequence is 11 residues long. The germline V gene has CDR1 LNHDA and CDR2 SQIVND (reference sequence). CDR3 coding DNA: TGTGCCAGTAGTATCCGCAATGAGCAGTTCTTC. Protein product: CASSIRNEQFF.

The chain uses TRBV10-1 and TRBJ2-5, with 7 bases fitting TRBD2. The germline V gene has CDR1 WNHNN and CDR2 SYGVQD (reference sequence). The CDR3 is made up of 12 amino acids. Trimming removed 4 bases from V and 7 bases from J; junction bases left unmatched: 3. The CDR3 nucleotides are TGCGCCAGCAGTGGACTAGCCGGGACCCAGTACTTC. It specifies CASSGLAGTQYF.

The chain joins TRBV2 to TRBJ1-2; D call uncertain. Deletions cut 3 bases from V and 4 bases from J, with 6 bases between. The CDR3 loop spans 12 amino acids. The V gene's germline CDR1 is SNHLY and CDR2 FYNNEI. DNA for the CDR3: TGTGCCAGCAGTGACAGGATCTATGGCTACACCTTC. Protein: CASSDRIYGYTF.

This clone occurred once. The V and J genes are TRBV2 and TRBJ1-1; D may be TRBD1 (5 bases). The CDR3 spans 14 residues. The ends were cut back, 5 bases at V and 2 bases at J, with 12 bases in the middle. Germline CDR1 SNHLY, CDR2 FYNNEI. Here the CDR3 DNA reads TGTGCCAGCAGTTACGGGGGGATCAACACTGAAGCTTTCTTT. Translated: CASSYGGINTEAFF.

The V and J genes are TRBV7-9 and TRBJ2-7, with TRBD2 as a possible D gene (6 bases). Germline V gives CDR1 SEHNR, CDR2 FQNEAQ (reference sequence). The CDR3 runs 14 residues. The germline V and J ends were trimmed by 5 bases and 2 bases, with 13 bases remaining between them. CDR3 bases: TGTGCCAGCAGCCCCCGCGGGGCCCCCTACGAGCAGTACTTC. This encodes CASSPRGAPYEQYF.

The genes are TRBV6-1 and TRBJ1-1; a possible D gene is TRBD1 (5 bases). Germline-derived CDR1 and CDR2 are MNHNS and SASEGT. CDR3 length: 14 residues. Trimming left V 2 bases short and J 5 bases short, with 12 bases between. CDR3 DNA sequence: TGTGCCAGCAGTGAACAGGGTGGTCAGACTGAAGCTTTCTTT. Translated: CASSEQGGQTEAFF.

This rearrangement joins TRBV5-1 to TRBJ2-2; a possible D gene is TRBD2 (5 bases). The germline gives CDR1 SGHRS, CDR2 YFSETQ. This CDR3 has 15 amino acids. The ends were cut back, 0 bases at V and 0 bases at J, with 6 bases in the middle. Here the CDR3 DNA reads TGCGCCAGCAGCTTGGGGGGAGCGAACACCGGGGAGCTGTTTTTT. This sequence encodes CASSLGGANTGELFF.

This chain links TRBV27 with TRBJ1-6; TRBD1 might be the D (5 bases). V lost 6 bases, J lost 3 bases, and 15 bases lay in between. Germline CDR1 MNHEY, CDR2 SMNVEV (reference sequence). This CDR3 comprises 16 residues. The CDR3, as DNA: TGTGCCAGCAGCGGACAAGACTCCCTCTATAATTCACCCCTCCACTTT. Amino acids: CASSGQDSLYNSPLHF.

The chain recombines TRBV28 with TRBJ1-2; the D gene is possibly TRBD1 (5 bases). The CDR3 is made up of 14 amino acids. Germline-derived CDR1 and CDR2 are MDHEN and SYDVKM. V lost 5 bases to trimming and J lost 0 bases, with 10 bases between them. The CDR3 DNA reads TGTGCCAGCAGTATCTCGACAGCTAACTATGGCTACACCTTC. This codes for CASSISTANYGYTF.

The genes are TRBV3-1 (or the pseudogene TRBV3-2) and TRBJ2-3; 7 nucleotides align to TRBD1. Germline lookup yields CDR1 LGHDT and CDR2 YNNKEL (reference sequence). The CDR3 runs 14 residues. The ends lost 5 bases at V and 3 bases at J; junction bases unmatched: 5. The DNA for the CDR3 is TGTGCCAGCAGCAACAGGGGCGGAACAGATACGCAGTATTTT. Encoded protein: CASSNRGGTDTQYF.

The V call is TRBV7-9, the J call TRBJ2-7; TRBD1 is a possible D gene (5 bases). This CDR3 has 12 residues. V shed 5 bases and J shed 6 bases, with 11 bases lying between them. Germline assignment: CDR1 SEHNR and CDR2 FQNEAQ (reference sequence). The CDR3 bases are TGTGCCAGCAGCCCTGGGGCTAGCGAGCAGTACTTC. This sequence encodes CASSPGASEQYF.

This clone was seen once. The rearrangement joins TRBV6-5 to TRBJ1-2; D call uncertain. The germline CDR1 and CDR2 sequences are MNHEY and SVGAGI. The V end lost 4 bases, the J end lost 4 bases, and 13 bases lay between the germline ends. This CDR3 has 14 amino acids. The CDR3 here is CASSSTGLFYGYTF. Here the CDR3 DNA reads TGTGCCAGCAGTTCAACGGGATTATTCTATGGCTACACCTTC.

The chain employs TRBV5-1 and TRBJ1-1, with 7 bases lining up with TRBD1. V gave up 0 bases and J gave up 10 bases; unmatched junction bases: 3. Germline CDR1 is SGHRS and CDR2 is YFSETQ. The CDR3 consists of 12 residues. This CDR3 reads CASSLEGGRAFF. The CDR3 coding sequence is TGCGCCAGCAGCTTGGAAGGGGGCAGAGCTTTCTTT.

The rearrangement joins TRBV9 to TRBJ2-2, with TRBD2 matching 12 bases. The CDR3 has 17 residues. The J segment lost 6 bases and the V segment lost 1 base, leaving 7 bases of the junction unmatched. Germline-derived CDR1 and CDR2 are SGDLS and YYNGEE. In DNA, the CDR3 is TGTGCCAGCAGCGTACTTCCCCTAGCGGGAGGGCCCGGGGAGCTGTTTTTT. This sequence encodes CASSVLPLAGGPGELFF. Full variable domain (outside the CDR3, taken from reference TRBV9 and TRBJ2-2): DSGVTQTPKHLITATGQRVTLRCSPRSGDLSVYWYQQSLDQGLQFLIQYYNGEERAKGNILERFSAQQFPDLHSELNLSSLELGDSALYFCASSVLPLAGGPGELFFGEGSRLTVL.

The rearrangement joins TRBV3-1 (or the pseudogene TRBV3-2) to TRBJ1-6, with 9 bases fitting TRBD1. CDR3 length equals 16 residues. The J segment lost 10 bases and the V segment lost 8 bases, leaving 15 bases of the junction unmatched. Germline lookup yields CDR1 LGHDT and CDR2 YNNKEL (reference sequence). DNA of the CDR3: TGTGCCAGCTGGGGGGGCGGGACAGGGTCCGGGTCACCCCTCCACTTT. It encodes CASWGGGTGSGSPLHF.

This chain links TRBV7-3 with TRBJ1-2; TRBD1 aligns across 8 bases. Looked up from germline, CDR1 is SGHTA and CDR2 is FQGTGA. V lost 8 bases to trimming and J lost 5 bases; unmatched junction nucleotides: 10. CDR3 length: 14 amino acids. The CDR3 reads CASSPGQGRYGYTF. The CDR3 DNA is TGTGCCAGCTCTCCCGGACAGGGAAGGTATGGCTACACCTTC.